The clone carrying this T cell receptor beta chain was seen at least ten times. These data originate in a study of response to subunit inactivated influenza vaccine. Using its own MiXCR run on the RT-PCR reads, TCRdb lists one record per CDR3 protein. The sample includes approximately 680,000 distinct CDR3 sequences, 15% to 19% seen only once; the top ten take around 10%. Trimming left V 0 bases short and J 5 bases short, with 8 bases between. Germline CDR1 is SEHNR and CDR2 is FQNEAQ (reference sequence). This CDR3 comprises 13 residues. The V and J genes are TRBV7-9 and TRBJ2-7; D not resolved. Sequenced here: PBMCs from blood, sampled 11 to 12 days after vaccination. This TCR came from a man in his forties or fifties who received an inactivated influenza vaccine. In DNA, the CDR3 is TGTGCCAGCAGCTTAGCAGGGATGGACGAGCAGTACTTC. This encodes CASSLAGMDEQYF. Full variable domain (missing parts from reference TRBV7-9 and TRBJ2-7): DTGVSQNPRHKITKRGQNVTFRCDPISEHNRLYWYRQTLGQGPEFLTYFQNEAQLEKSRLLSDRFSAERPKGSFSTLEIQRTEQGDSAMYLCASSLAGMDEQYFGPGTRLTVT.